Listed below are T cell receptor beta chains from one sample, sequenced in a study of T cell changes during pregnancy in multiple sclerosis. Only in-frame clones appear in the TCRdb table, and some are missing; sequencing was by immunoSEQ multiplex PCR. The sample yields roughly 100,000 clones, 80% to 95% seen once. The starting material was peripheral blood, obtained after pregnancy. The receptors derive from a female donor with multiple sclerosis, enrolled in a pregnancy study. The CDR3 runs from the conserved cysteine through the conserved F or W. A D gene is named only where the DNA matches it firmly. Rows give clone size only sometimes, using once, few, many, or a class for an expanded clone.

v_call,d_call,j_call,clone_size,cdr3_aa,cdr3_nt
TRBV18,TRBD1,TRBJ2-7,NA,CASSPRSGGAYEQYF,TGTGCCAGCTCACCACGTTCAGGGGGCGCCTACGAGCAGTACTTC
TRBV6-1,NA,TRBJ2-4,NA,CASTKGTKNIQYF,TGTGCCAGCACTAAGGGGACCAAAAACATTCAGTACTTC
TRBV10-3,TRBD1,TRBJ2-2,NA,CAIGQGFTGELFF,TGTGCCATAGGACAGGGATTCACCGGGGAGCTGTTTTTT
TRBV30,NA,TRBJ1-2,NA,CAWSRQPYDYGYTF,TGTGCCTGGAGTCGACAGCCGTATGACTATGGCTACACCTTC
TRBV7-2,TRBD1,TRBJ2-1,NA,CASSTKGDSYYNEQFF,TGTGCCAGCAGCACCAAGGGGGACAGCTATTACAATGAGCAGTTCTTC
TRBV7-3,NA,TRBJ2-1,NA,CANSLLKAPNEQFF,TGTGCCAACAGCTTATTGAAAGCGCCCAATGAGCAGTTCTTC
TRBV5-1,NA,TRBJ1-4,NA,CASSLVGADEKLFF,TGCGCCAGCAGCTTGGTAGGGGCGGATGAAAAACTGTTTTTT
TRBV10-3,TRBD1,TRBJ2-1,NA,CAISVGGQTYNEQFF,TGTGCCATCAGTGTTGGGGGACAGACCTACAATGAGCAGTTCTTC
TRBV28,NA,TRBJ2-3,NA,CASSSDRPSTDTQYF,TGTGCCAGCAGTTCAGACAGGCCTAGCACAGATACGCAGTATTTT
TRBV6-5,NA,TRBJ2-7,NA,CASSYARGSYEQYF,TGTGCCAGCAGTTACGCCCGAGGGTCCTACGAGCAGTACTTC
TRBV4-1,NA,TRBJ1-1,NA,CASSAQGGRRENTEAFF,TGCGCCAGCAGCGCTCAAGGGGGACGTCGGGAGAACACTGAAGCTTTCTTT
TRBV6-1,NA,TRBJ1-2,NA,CASSEWRGNYGYTF,TGTGCCAGCAGTGAATGGAGGGGAAACTATGGCTACACCTTC
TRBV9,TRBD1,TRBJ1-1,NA,CASSVEQGGTEAFF,TGTGCCAGCAGCGTAGAACAGGGGGGGACTGAAGCTTTCTTT
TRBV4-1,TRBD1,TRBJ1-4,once,CASSPEGQGVDPEEKLFF,TGCGCCAGCAGCCCAGAGGGCCAGGGGGTGGACCCCGAGGAAAAACTGTTTTTT
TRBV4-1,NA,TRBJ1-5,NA,CASSPSQGRFQPQHF,TGCGCCAGCAGCCCATCACAGGGAAGGTTTCAGCCCCAGCATTTT
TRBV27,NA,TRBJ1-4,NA,CASSAGVVNEKLFF,TGTGCCAGCAGTGCCGGGGTTGTTAATGAAAAACTGTTTTTT
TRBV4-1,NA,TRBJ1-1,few,CASSREGARMNTEAFF,TGCGCCAGCAGCCGAGAAGGGGCGCGAATGAACACTGAAGCTTTCTTT
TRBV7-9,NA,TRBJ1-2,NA,CASSLGGDRFPIGGYTF,TGTGCCAGCAGCTTAGGGGGCGACAGATTCCCTATAGGTGGCTACACCTTC
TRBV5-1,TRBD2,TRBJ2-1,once,CASMTSGGVYNEQFF,TGCGCCAGCATGACTAGCGGGGGGGTATACAATGAGCAGTTCTTC
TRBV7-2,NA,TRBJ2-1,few,CASSLASDNEQFF,TGTGCCAGCAGCTTAGCCAGTGACAATGAGCAGTTCTTC
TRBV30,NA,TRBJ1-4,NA,CAWRGRGLPGGKLFF,TGTGCCTGGAGGGGGAGAGGGCTCCCGGGGGGAAAACTGTTTTTT
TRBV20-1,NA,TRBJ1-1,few,CSAPGVSEAFF,TGCAGTGCTCCAGGGGTATCTGAAGCTTTCTTT
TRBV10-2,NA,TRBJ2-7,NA,CASSESGREQYF,TGCGCCAGCAGTGAAAGTGGTCGGGAGCAGTACTTC
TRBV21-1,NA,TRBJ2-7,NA,CASSKLAGQIYEQYF,TGTGCCAGCAGCAAACTCGCCGGACAGATATACGAGCAGTACTTC
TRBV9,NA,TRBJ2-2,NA,CASSVEGGDTGELFF,TGTGCCAGCAGCGTAGAGGGGGGGGACACCGGGGAGCTGTTTTTT
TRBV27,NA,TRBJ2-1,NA,CASSLLFNEQFF,TGTGCCAGCAGTTTATTATTCAATGAGCAGTTCTTC
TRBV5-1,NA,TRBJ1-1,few,CASSVPSMNTEAFF,TGCGCCAGCAGCGTTCCTAGTATGAACACTGAAGCTTTCTTT
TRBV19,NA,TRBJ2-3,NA,CASSIASADTQYF,TGTGCCAGTAGTATAGCTAGCGCAGATACGCAGTATTTT